This passage covers 32 T cell receptor beta chains from one sample sequenced in a study of naive and memory T cell subsets. Both TRBC1 and TRBC2 were covered by a beta constant-region primer of two equimolar oligonucleotides. From the UMI-ligation and nested PCR reads, TCRdb called clonotypes with MiXCR, one entry per CDR3 protein. The sample lists roughly 140,000 distinct CDR3 sequences; about 18% were seen once. Sequenced sample: naive CD4+ T cells from blood. These receptor sequences come from a human donor in good health.

The chain links TRBV20-1 to TRBJ1-5; no clear D gene. The V and J ends lost 3 bases and 5 bases respectively, with 8 bases between them. CDR1 is DFQATT, CDR2 SNEGSKA, per germline (reference sequence). CDR3 length: 12 amino acids. In DNA form, the CDR3 reads TGCAGTGCTAGTAAGGGTTATCAGCCCCAGCATTTT. Translated: CSASKGYQPQHF.

This clonotype was seen a handful of times. The chain carries TRBV7-9 and TRBJ1-3; D is possibly TRBD1 (6 bases). Germline CDR1 reads SEHNR; CDR2 reads FQNEAQ (reference sequence). Deletions cut 5 bases from V and 2 bases from J, with 16 bases between. CDR3 length: 16 residues. The CDR3 region is CASSVSSGTTGNTIYF. The DNA of the CDR3 is TGTGCCAGCAGCGTTTCCTCCGGGACAACTGGAAACACCATATATTTT.

This clonotype has at least ten counts. This rearrangement joins TRBV29-1 to TRBJ2-2; D is unresolved. The CDR3 covers 14 residues. Germline CDR1 is SQVTM and CDR2 is ANQGSEA. Deletions cut 3 bases from V and 2 bases from J, with 10 bases between. The CDR3 DNA reads TGCAGCGTTGAGACAACCTCCAACACCGGGGAGCTGTTTTTT. It yields the protein CSVETTSNTGELFF.

V gene TRBV7-9 combines with J gene TRBJ2-5, with TRBD2 identical over 7 bases. V dropped 3 bases and J dropped 5; count of bases not matched to a gene: 9. CDR1 and CDR2 from the germline V gene are SEHNR and FQNEAQ (reference sequence). The CDR3 is 15 residues long. CDR3 region: CASSFPAGREETQYF. CDR3 coding DNA: TGTGCCAGCAGCTTTCCCGCGGGGAGGGAGGAGACCCAGTACTTC.

This clonotype was recorded a few times. The rearrangement uses TRBV3-1 and TRBJ2-1; 15 positions match TRBD2. Germline V lookup: CDR1 LGHDT, CDR2 YNNKEL (reference sequence). The CDR3 consists of 18 residues. V dropped 4 bases and J dropped 6; count of bases not matched to a gene: 10. The CDR3 DNA follows: TGTGCCAGCAGCCCGGGACTAGCGGGAGGTGGGTGGTTCAATGAGCAGTTCTTC. It codes for CASSPGLAGGGWFNEQFF.

This clonotype was counted only a few times. The J gene is TRBJ1-1, the V gene TRBV18; no clear D gene. The CDR3 is 15 amino acids. Germline V gene lookup returns CDR1 KGHSH and CDR2 LQKENI. V was pared by 3 bases and J by 1 base, with 12 bases between. CDR3 residues: CASSPLAGPNTEAFF. The CDR3 DNA follows: TGTGCCAGCTCACCCCTCGCCGGCCCGAACACTGAAGCTTTCTTT.

The J gene is TRBJ2-7, the V gene TRBV6-5; TRBD1 matches 9 bases. Per germline, CDR1 MNHEY and CDR2 SVGAGI. The length of the CDR3 is 14 residues. V lost 6 bases and J lost 1; bases outside the gene matches: 4. CDR3 residues: CASRQDRGSYEQYF. The CDR3 coding sequence is TGTGCCAGCAGACAGGACAGGGGTTCCTACGAGCAGTACTTC.

This chain links TRBV10-3 with TRBJ2-5; perhaps TRBD1 as D (6 bases). V gave up 6 bases and J gave up 2 bases, with 16 bases separating them. Germline-derived CDR1 and CDR2 are ENHRY and SYGVKD. The CDR3 sequence is 15 residues long. The CDR3 nucleotides are TGTGCCATCAGAGACTCAGGGGTTACTCAAGAGACCCAGTACTTC. Protein product: CAIRDSGVTQETQYF.

J is TRBJ2-7 and V is TRBV10-3, with 8 positions matching TRBD1. The CDR3 totals 15 residues. Germline values: CDR1 ENHRY, CDR2 SYGVKD. V lost 3 bases to trimming and J lost 7 bases; unmatched junction nucleotides: 11. Here the CDR3 DNA reads TGTGCCATCAGTGACCCTGGACAGGGCCCGGGGGAGCAGTACTTC. This gives the protein CAISDPGQGPGEQYF.

This chain links TRBV4-3 with TRBJ2-3, with D possibly matching TRBD2 (6 bases). Between the trimmed V and J ends, which lost 4 bases and 8 bases, there was a span of 13 bases. This CDR3 has 13 residues. CDR1 and CDR2 from the germline V gene are LGHNA and YSLEER. Here the CDR3 DNA reads TGCGCCAGCAGCCCCTCAAAGGAGGGTACGCAGTATTTT. The encoded protein is CASSPSKEGTQYF.

This clonotype was counted a few times. The V and J genes are TRBV24-1 and TRBJ1-5; D gene uncertain. The CDR3 has 16 residues. Germline CDR1 KGHDR, CDR2 SFDVKD. The V gene lost 1 base and the J gene lost 2 bases, with 11 bases spanning the gap. The CDR3 DNA is TGTGCCACCAGTGATTTCAGTGGTGTCGGCAATCAGCCCCAGCATTTT. Amino acids: CATSDFSGVGNQPQHF.

V usage is TRBV5-5 and J usage is TRBJ2-2, with D unresolved. Germline lookup yields CDR1 SGHKS and CDR2 YYEKEE (reference sequence). Trimming took off 0 bases at V and 2 bases at J, with 11 bases between the two ends. The CDR3 has 16 residues. The CDR3: CASSLAGSVNTGELFF. The DNA for the CDR3 is TGTGCCAGCAGCTTGGCGGGTTCAGTTAACACCGGGGAGCTGTTTTTT.

This clonotype was found a few times. The chain has TRBV28 and TRBJ2-1; TRBD2 aligns across 15 bases. This CDR3 is 15 amino acids long. Per the germline V gene, CDR1 is MDHEN and CDR2 is SYDVKM. After removal of 8 bases from V and 8 bases from J, the junction contained 7 bases not matched to a gene. The CDR3, as DNA: TGTGCCAGCCAGGGACTAGCGGGAGGTAAAGATGAGCAGTTCTTC. Translated, it gives CASQGLAGGKDEQFF.

The chain has TRBV25-1 and TRBJ2-1; TRBD2 matches at 11 bases. There are 18 residues in the CDR3. The V gene end was trimmed by 4 bases and the J gene end by 0 bases; junction bases not matched to a gene: 8. Germline CDR1 is MGHDK and CDR2 is SYGVNS. The CDR3 nucleotides read TGTGCCAGCAGTGCGATAGCGGGAGGGGGTAGCTCCTACAATGAGCAGTTCTTC. Its protein is CASSAIAGGGSSYNEQFF.

The chain links TRBV2 to TRBJ1-4; perhaps TRBD1 as D (5 bases). V gave up 6 bases and J gave up 2 bases, with 16 bases separating them. Per the germline V gene, CDR1 is SNHLY and CDR2 is FYNNEI. CDR3 length: 16 amino acids. The CDR3 bases are TGTGCCAGCAGGCTGGGGGATTTGGGGACTAATGAAAAACTGTTTTTT. This translates into CASRLGDLGTNEKLFF. Filled out from reference TRBV2 and TRBJ1-4, the complete variable domain reads EPEVTQTPSHQVTQMGQEVILRCVPISNHLYFYWYRQILGQKVEFLVSFYNNEISEKSEIFDDQFSVERPDGSNFTLKIRSTKLEDSAMYFCASRLGDLGTNEKLFFGSGTQLSVL.

This clonotype was counted a few times. V is TRBV7-2 and J is TRBJ2-1; TRBD1 is a possible D gene (7 bases). The CDR3 length is 16 residues. V was cut by 1 base and J by 5 bases, with 15 bases left in between. Germline CDR1 is SGHTA and CDR2 is FQGNSA. The CDR3 region has the DNA TGTGCCAGCAGCTTAGGGGGGGCAGGGGGTCACAATGAGCAGTTCTTC. Translated: CASSLGGAGGHNEQFF.

V usage is TRBV4-1 and J usage is TRBJ2-7; 8 positions match TRBD2. This CDR3 spans 17 amino acids. With 2 bases clipped from V and 4 bases from J, the junction kept 13 bases outside the gene matches. Germline V gene sequence: CDR1 MGHRA, CDR2 YSYEKL. The CDR3 loop reads CASSQPTAGRAKYEQYF. DNA for the CDR3: TGCGCCAGCAGCCAACCAACGGCCGGGAGGGCAAAGTACGAGCAGTACTTC.

The sample holds a few counts of this clonotype. The rearrangement joins TRBV10-3 to TRBJ2-6; weak D call: TRBD1 (6 bases). The length of the CDR3 is 18 residues. V lost 0 bases, J lost 0 bases, and 12 bases lay in between. Germline V lookup: CDR1 ENHRY, CDR2 SYGVKD. The CDR3 DNA reads TGTGCCATCAGTGAGTCGACAGGTCAAGGCTCTGGGGCCAACGTCCTGACTTTC. This sequence encodes CAISESTGQGSGANVLTF.

This clonotype has ten or more counts. The rearrangement uses TRBV12-3 or TRBV12-4 and TRBJ1-2; the D gene is possibly TRBD1 (5 bases). The CDR3 loop spans 13 amino acids. V was clipped by 3 bases and J by 7 bases, with 12 bases between them. The CDR3 loop reads CASSFVAGSGYTF. The CDR3 nucleotides read TGTGCCAGCAGTTTTGTGGCAGGGAGTGGCTACACCTTC.

The genes are TRBV6-1 and TRBJ1-5; D is uncertain. The length of the CDR3 is 15 residues. Deletions cut 1 base from V and 6 bases from J, with 13 bases between. CDR1 is MNHNS, CDR2 SASEGT, per germline. The CDR3 DNA is TGTGCCAGCAGTGAAGTGCCGGCAACGGGTCAGCCCCAGCATTTT. The encoded protein is CASSEVPATGQPQHF.

CDR3 sequence (DNA): TGTGCCAGCAGCTTAGGGGGGGTGATCAACCTGGGCTACTTC. Residues: CASSLGGVINLGYF. The genes are TRBV7-2 and TRBJ2-5; a weak D match, TRBD2 (6 bases). From germline, CDR1 is SGHTA and CDR2 FQGNSA. The CDR3 covers 14 residues. Deletions cut 1 base from V and 14 bases from J, with 20 bases between.

This clonotype was seen more than once but under ten times. The rearrangement uses TRBV20-1 and TRBJ2-5, with D tentatively TRBD1 (5 bases). Trimming took 2 bases from V and 4 from J, leaving 5 bases between them. CDR1 and CDR2 (germline): DFQATT, SNEGSKA (reference sequence). CDR3 length: 11 amino acids. CDR3 in amino acids: CSARQGETQYF. CDR3 coding DNA: TGCAGTGCTAGACAGGGAGAGACCCAGTACTTC.

V usage is TRBV18 and J usage is TRBJ2-3, with D unclear. CDR1 is KGHSH and CDR2 is LQKENI in the germline V gene. CDR3 length equals 14 residues. V was shortened by 1 base and J by 2 bases, with 7 bases between the two germline ends. In DNA, the CDR3 is TGTGCCAGCTCACCACAGGGATACACAGATACGCAGTATTTT. It specifies CASSPQGYTDTQYF.

This chain joins TRBV5-1 and TRBJ2-1; 12 nucleotides align to TRBD2. This CDR3 spans 15 amino acids. V lost 7 bases to trimming and J lost 8 bases; unmatched junction nucleotides: 10. Germline CDR1 is SGHRS and CDR2 is YFSETQ. The CDR3: CASRRTSGTFDEQFF. CDR3 nucleotide sequence: TGCGCCAGCCGACGGACTAGCGGGACATTTGATGAGCAGTTCTTC.

The V call is TRBV7-2, the J call TRBJ2-1; tentatively, D is TRBD1 or TRBD2 (5 bases each). Looked up from germline, CDR1 is SGHTA and CDR2 is FQGNSA. The CDR3 has 15 amino acids. Deletions cut 0 bases from V and 1 base from J, with 7 bases between. DNA of the CDR3: TGTGCCAGCAGCTTAGCGAGGGGTTCCTACAATGAGCAGTTCTTC. Translation gives CASSLARGSYNEQFF.

V and J are TRBV29-1 and TRBJ2-2; 7 bases are a match to TRBD1. This CDR3 spans 14 amino acids. V gave up 3 bases and J gave up 0 bases; unmatched junction bases: 1. Germline-derived CDR1 and CDR2 are SQVTM and ANQGSEA. In DNA form, the CDR3 reads TGCAGCGTTGACAGGGGGTCGAACACCGGGGAGCTGTTTTTT. Translating it yields CSVDRGSNTGELFF.

V is TRBV20-1 and J is TRBJ2-7; D may be TRBD2 (6 bases). Trimming removed 4 bases from V and 5 bases from J, with 18 bases in between. From germline, CDR1 is DFQATT and CDR2 SNEGSKA (reference sequence). There are 14 residues in the CDR3. The CDR3 bases are TGCAGTGCTACGTCGGTGAGCAGGGAGGACGAGCAGTACTTC. Protein sequence: CSATSVSREDEQYF.

The chain uses TRBV6-2 or TRBV6-3 and TRBJ2-3; 10 nucleotides match TRBD2. The CDR3 is 15 amino acids. CDR1 is MNHEY, CDR2 SVGEGT, per germline. The junction had 4 bases not matched to a gene; V was cut back by 4 bases and J by 3 bases. This CDR3 reads CASSFSGRSTDTQYF. The DNA of the CDR3 is TGTGCCAGCAGTTTTAGCGGGAGGTCAACAGATACGCAGTATTTT.

V and J are TRBV14 and TRBJ1-6; no clear D. Germline lookup yields CDR1 SGHDN and CDR2 FVKESK. There are 14 residues in the CDR3. V was shortened by 4 bases and J by 8 bases, with 12 bases between the two germline ends. CDR3 sequence (DNA): TGTGCCAGCAGCCCGGGAGTTACGGATTCACCCCTCCACTTT. This sequence encodes CASSPGVTDSPLHF.

The sample holds a few counts of this clonotype. The chain uses TRBV4-1 and TRBJ2-5; D perhaps matches TRBD2 (5 bases). The V gene lost 1 base and the J gene lost 5 bases, with 17 bases spanning the gap. Per germline, CDR1 MGHRA and CDR2 YSYEKL. The CDR3 is 16 residues long. In DNA form, the CDR3 reads TGCGCCAGCAGCCAAGGGTCCCTAGCCGGTCGGGAGACCCAGTACTTC. It is translated as CASSQGSLAGRETQYF.

In its sample, this clonotype was seen a few times. The rearrangement links TRBV7-2 to TRBJ1-1, with D possibly matching TRBD1 (5 bases). Germline assignment: CDR1 SGHTA and CDR2 FQGNSA. Trimming took off 2 bases at V and 5 bases at J, with 12 bases between the two ends. CDR3 length: 14 amino acids. The CDR3 region has the DNA TGTGCCAGCAGCTTACAGGCGTGGGGGACTGAAGCTTTCTTT. The encoded protein is CASSLQAWGTEAFF.

Points on this clonotype: An end of the junction differs from the germline gene, which may be a read error. The chain employs TRBV7-9 and TRBJ2-4; unclear D gene. Germline CDR1 reads SEHNR; CDR2 reads FQNEAQ (reference sequence). This CDR3 has 13 amino acids. This CDR3 reads CASSLGEGSSSDF. DNA for the CDR3: TGTGCCAGCAGCTTAGGGGAAGGTAGCAGTTCGGACTTC.